Following are 30 T cell receptor beta chains from one sample sequenced in a study of beta chain features in type 1 diabetes. Reverse transcription of all isolated RNA meant that expressed TCRB transcripts were sequenced. The data were produced by immunoSEQ multiplex PCR, yet TCRdb's version contains in-frame clones alone and is incomplete. The table shows around 250,000 clones, with 25% to 30% occurring only once. The specimen was central memory CD4+ T cells from blood. The receptor source for this set is a man aged 25-45 years in good health.

CDR3 loop: CASSLAVQSETQYF. The CDR3 nucleotides read TGTGCCAGCAGCTTAGCGGTTCAGTCGGAGACCCAGTACTTC. The genes are TRBV7-2 and TRBJ2-5; D not certain. Germline CDR1 is SGHTA and CDR2 is FQGNSA. The ends were cut back, 0 bases at V and 5 bases at J, with 10 bases in the middle. The CDR3 is made up of 14 amino acids.

The chain is built from TRBV4-1 and TRBJ2-3, with a possible D match to TRBD2 (6 bases). Trimming cost V 0 bases and J 1 base, with 8 bases left between them. CDR1 MGHRA and CDR2 YSYEKL come from the germline V gene. This CDR3 comprises 15 residues. This CDR3 is CASSQEGGGTDTQYF. CDR3 in DNA: TGCGCCAGCAGCCAAGAAGGCGGGGGCACAGATACGCAGTATTTT.

The chain links TRBV15 to TRBJ2-7, with 8 nucleotides matching TRBD1. After removal of 0 bases from V and 4 bases from J, the junction contained 2 bases not matched to a gene. The CDR3 has 14 residues. The germline gives CDR1 LNHNV, CDR2 YYDKDF (reference sequence). The CDR3 reads CATSRDRTGYEQYF. As DNA, the CDR3 is TGTGCCACCAGCAGAGATAGGACAGGGTACGAGCAGTACTTC. Full variable domain (rest looked up from reference TRBV15 and TRBJ2-7): DAMVIQNPRYQVTQFGKPVTLSCSQTLNHNVMYWYQQKSSQAPKLLFHYYDKDFNNEADTPDNFQSRRPNTSFCFLDIRSPGLGDTAMYLCATSRDRTGYEQYFGPGTRLTVT.

CDR3 sequence: CASSLVKGYTSGANVLTF. The CDR3 DNA reads as TGTGCCAGCAGCTTAGTGAAGGGGTATACCTCTGGGGCCAACGTCCTGACTTTC. J is TRBJ2-6 and V is TRBV7-2; TRBD1 is a possible D gene (5 bases). CDR1 and CDR2 from the germline V gene are SGHTA and FQGNSA. The length of the CDR3 is 18 residues. V lost 1 base and J lost 0, with 13 bases in between.

CDR3 in DNA: TGTGCCAGTAGTATACGGAGGGAGTCGGATGAGCAGTTCTTC. This encodes CASSIRRESDEQFF. The rearrangement joins TRBV19 to TRBJ2-1; D possibly corresponds to TRBD2 (6 bases). The CDR3 loop spans 14 amino acids. Germline CDR1 is LNHDA and CDR2 is SQIVND (reference sequence). V was clipped by 2 bases and J by 8 bases, with 13 bases between them.

In its sample, this clone was seen many times. Other DNA sequences within the sample encode an identical CDR3. The J gene is TRBJ2-3, the V gene TRBV7-2; 9 bases line up with TRBD1. Germline-derived CDR1 and CDR2 are SGHTA and FQGNSA. Unmatched junction bases numbered 1, after V lost 5 bases and J lost 1 base. This CDR3 spans 14 amino acids. The chain's CDR3 is CASSRTGGTDTQYF. The CDR3 DNA follows: TGTGCCAGCAGCAGGACAGGGGGCACAGATACGCAGTATTTT.

This clone was counted a few times. V and J are TRBV18 and TRBJ2-1; D uncertain. V gave up 4 bases and J gave up 7 bases, with 11 bases separating them. Per germline, CDR1 KGHSH and CDR2 LQKENI. This CDR3 is 13 amino acids long. The CDR3 loop is CASSLEVFNEQFF. The CDR3 coding sequence is TGTGCCAGCTCACTAGAGGTCTTTAATGAGCAGTTCTTC.

This clone was recorded many times. This rearrangement joins TRBV6-5 to TRBJ2-1; D is uncertain. The CDR3 is made up of 11 amino acids. Germline assignment: CDR1 MNHEY and CDR2 SVGAGI. The V gene lost 4 bases and the J gene lost 7 bases, with 5 bases spanning the gap. The CDR3 here is CASSSLNEQFF. The CDR3, as DNA: TGTGCCAGCAGTTCCCTAAATGAGCAGTTCTTC.

Only a few counts were recorded for this clone. The CDR3: CASSSTSGTPSDTQYF. Here the CDR3 DNA reads TGTGCCAGCAGCTCGACTAGCGGGACACCTTCAGATACGCAGTATTTT. The rearrangement joins TRBV11-3 to TRBJ2-3; 11 bases are shared with TRBD2. The CDR3 runs to 16 residues. The V segment lost 4 bases and the J segment 4 bases; nucleotides outside the gene matches: 7. In germline, CDR1 is SGHNT, CDR2 YENEEA.

This clone has only a few counts. This sequence joins TRBV18 and TRBJ2-5; 12 positions match TRBD2. Germline lookup yields CDR1 KGHSH and CDR2 LQKENI. This CDR3 comprises 15 residues. V lost 5 bases, J lost 5 bases, and 6 bases stayed unmatched. Written as DNA, the CDR3 is TGTGCCAGCTCATCCGGACTAGCGGGACAGGAGACCCAGTACTTC. This encodes CASSSGLAGQETQYF.

This clone has a handful of counts. The gene calls are TRBV18 and TRBJ1-5; 9 nucleotides align to TRBD1. Germline V gives CDR1 KGHSH, CDR2 LQKENI. The CDR3 is 16 residues long. After removal of 2 bases from V and 0 bases from J, the junction contained 2 bases not matched to a gene. CDR3 DNA sequence: TGTGCCAGCTCACCAGGGACAGGGATTAGCAATCAGCCCCAGCATTTT. Residues: CASSPGTGISNQPQHF.

The rearrangement links TRBV10-2 to TRBJ2-5; TRBD2 matches at 8 bases. Per the germline V gene, CDR1 is WSHSY and CDR2 is SAAADI. The CDR3 consists of 16 residues. The trim removed 0 bases at V and 2 bases at J, leaving 5 bases unmatched. CDR3 in DNA: TGCGCCAGCAGTGAGTCGAGCGGGGGAGCTCAAGAGACCCAGTACTTC. Translating gives CASSESSGGAQETQYF.

This clone was detected a few times. The V gene is TRBV28, the J gene TRBJ2-3; TRBD1 aligns across 8 bases. Germline CDR1 reads MDHEN; CDR2 reads SYDVKM. V dropped 9 bases and J dropped 3; count of bases not matched to a gene: 8. There are 14 residues in the CDR3. The CDR3 sequence: CASEFQGATDTQYF. CDR3 coding DNA: TGTGCCAGTGAGTTCCAGGGGGCAACAGATACGCAGTATTTT. The entire variable domain, with the rest obtained from reference TRBV28 and TRBJ2-3, is as follows: DVKVTQSSRYLVKRTGEKVFLECVQDMDHENMFWYRQDPGLGLRLIYFSYDVKMKEKGDIPEGYSVSREKKERFSLILESASTNQTSMYLCASEFQGATDTQYFGPGTRLTVL.

This rearrangement joins TRBV5-4 to TRBJ2-1; perhaps D is TRBD1 or TRBD2 (5 bases each). Germline V gene data show CDR1 as SGHNT and CDR2 as YYREEE (reference sequence). This CDR3 has 16 residues. V was pared by 6 bases and J by 3 bases, with 19 bases between. CDR3 protein: CASNRDSGVNYNEQFF. The CDR3 DNA reads as TGTGCCAGCAATCGTGACAGCGGCGTAAACTACAATGAGCAGTTCTTC.

The rearrangement links TRBV18 to TRBJ2-1; D gene ambiguous. The CDR3 is made up of 11 amino acids. Per the germline V gene, CDR1 is KGHSH and CDR2 is LQKENI. Trimming removed 4 bases at V and 5 bases at J, with 3 bases between. The CDR3 DNA follows: TGTGCCAGCTCACTCGACAATGAGCAGTTCTTC. As protein: CASSLDNEQFF.

This chain uses TRBV5-1 with TRBJ1-6; D perhaps matches TRBD1 (5 bases). The V end lost 0 bases, the J end lost 7 bases, and 11 bases lay between the germline ends. The CDR3 runs to 15 residues. Germline V gives CDR1 SGHRS, CDR2 YFSETQ. The CDR3 spells CASSLDGGGNSPLHF. CDR3 in DNA: TGCGCCAGCAGCTTGGACGGGGGAGGCAATTCACCCCTCCACTTT.

The table lists this clone with a few counts. This chain uses TRBV29-1 with TRBJ2-3; D possibly corresponds to TRBD1 (6 bases). The CDR3 covers 15 residues. V was pared by 7 bases and J by 1 base, with 18 bases between. CDR1 and CDR2 (germline): SQVTM, ANQGSEA. As DNA, the CDR3 is TGCAGCGAGACCGGGACATCCGGGGGCACAGATACGCAGTATTTT. Its translation is CSETGTSGGTDTQYF.

The genes are TRBV2 and TRBJ2-7; D is undetermined. Deletions cut 8 bases from V and 3 bases from J, with 14 bases between. This CDR3 comprises 13 residues. Germline assignment: CDR1 SNHLY and CDR2 FYNNEI. The CDR3 sequence is CASVDGVNYEQYF. CDR3 coding DNA: TGTGCCAGCGTTGATGGCGTTAACTACGAGCAGTACTTC.

V gene TRBV5-4 combines with J gene TRBJ2-5; 8 nucleotides agree with TRBD1. The trim removed 3 bases at V and 3 bases at J, leaving 4 bases unmatched. The CDR3 covers 14 residues. The germline gives CDR1 SGHNT, CDR2 YYREEE (reference sequence). Written as DNA, the CDR3 is TGTGCCAGCAGCTCAGGGGGCTCGAAAGAGACCCAGTACTTC. Its translation is CASSSGGSKETQYF.

The table lists this clone with many counts. The rearrangement links TRBV7-9 to TRBJ2-7; D might be TRBD1 (6 bases). Trimming stripped 5 bases from V and 6 bases from J, with 14 bases between. The CDR3 length is 13 residues. Germline assignment: CDR1 SEHNR and CDR2 FQNEAQ (reference sequence). In DNA form, the CDR3 reads TGTGCCAGCAGCCCGACGGACAGTTTCGAGCAGTACTTC. Translation gives CASSPTDSFEQYF.

This clone was observed a handful of times. This chain uses TRBV30 with TRBJ2-2; D uncertain. This CDR3 spans 14 amino acids. Between the trimmed V and J ends, which lost 2 bases and 3 bases, there was a span of 10 bases. The germline V gene encodes CDR1 GTSNPN and CDR2 SVGIG (reference sequence). The chain's CDR3 is CAWSLVVHTGELFF. Written as DNA, the CDR3 is TGTGCCTGGAGTTTGGTAGTCCACACCGGGGAGCTGTTTTTT.

This clone showed up just a few times. The chain employs TRBV30 and TRBJ1-2, with D uncertain. Trimming cost V 3 bases and J 7 bases, with 15 bases left between them. The CDR3 extends over 13 amino acids. Per germline, CDR1 GTSNPN and CDR2 SVGIG (reference sequence). The CDR3 loop is CAWRRTPAVGYTF. The CDR3 region has the DNA TGTGCCTGGAGGAGGACCCCCGCGGTTGGCTACACCTTC.

V and J are TRBV6-5 and TRBJ2-4; TRBD1 might be the D (6 bases). CDR3 length: 13 residues. V dropped 1 base and J dropped 5 bases, with 6 bases sitting between them. From germline, CDR1 is MNHEY and CDR2 SVGAGI. The CDR3 nucleotides are TGTGCCAGCAGTTACTACAGGGAAAACATTCAGTACTTC. Residues: CASSYYRENIQYF.

With respect to this clone: Germline and junction disagree at one end, which may indicate a read error. The chain recombines TRBV4-2 with TRBJ2-7; 10 bases agree with TRBD2. CDR3 length: 17 residues. CDR1 and CDR2 (germline): LGHNA, YNFKEQ. CDR3 in amino acids: CSSSQEVLAGRSYEQYF. The CDR3 region has the DNA TGTTCCAGCAGCCAAGAAGTACTAGCGGGGAGGTCCTACGAGCAGTACTTC.

This clone was seen more than once but under ten times. The gene calls are TRBV30 and TRBJ1-2; D call uncertain. CDR3 size: 14 residues. V was shortened by 2 bases and J by 8 bases, with 18 bases between the two germline ends. The germline V gene encodes CDR1 GTSNPN and CDR2 SVGIG (reference sequence). The CDR3 coding sequence is TGTGCCTGGAGTCAGGATCCCAGATCGGAAGGCTACACCTTC. Encoded protein: CAWSQDPRSEGYTF.

The chain links TRBV5-4 to TRBJ2-1; D unresolved. This CDR3 has 14 amino acids. The germline gives CDR1 SGHNT, CDR2 YYREEE (reference sequence). V was clipped by 6 bases and J by 6 bases, with 16 bases between them. The CDR3 here is CASTTPGRSNEQFF. DNA of the CDR3: TGTGCCAGCACCACCCCAGGACGGTCCAATGAGCAGTTCTTC.

The chain has TRBV7-2 and TRBJ1-2; D remains unclear. This CDR3 has 13 residues. Germline V lookup: CDR1 SGHTA, CDR2 FQGNSA. The V end was cut by 2 bases, the J end by 2 bases, with 6 bases between. CDR3 amino acids: CASSLRGNYGYTF. In DNA, the CDR3 is TGTGCCAGCAGCTTACGGGGAAACTATGGCTACACCTTC.

The V and J genes are TRBV28 and TRBJ2-7; TRBD2 might be the D (5 bases). CDR3 length: 14 residues. Germline CDR1 reads MDHEN; CDR2 reads SYDVKM. The germline V and J ends were trimmed by 7 bases and 1 base, with 14 bases remaining between them. CDR3 amino acids: CASNRSGRSYEQYF. DNA of the CDR3: TGTGCCAGCAACCGATCGGGGAGATCCTACGAGCAGTACTTC.

The rearrangement joins TRBV19 to TRBJ1-1, with 9 bases aligning to TRBD1. Germline CDR1 LNHDA, CDR2 SQIVND (reference sequence). CDR3 size: 15 residues. Unmatched junction bases numbered 11, after V lost 7 bases and J lost 5 bases. The CDR3 bases are TGTGCCAGTAAGCGCTCCGGGACAGGGAATACTGAAGCTTTCTTT. This encodes CASKRSGTGNTEAFF.

This clone was observed a handful of times. J is TRBJ2-1 and V is TRBV6-4, with TRBD2 matching over 9 bases. With 3 bases clipped from V and 7 bases from J, the junction kept 4 bases outside the gene matches. The germline CDR1 and CDR2 sequences are MRHNA and SNTAGT. The CDR3 loop spans 14 amino acids. DNA of the CDR3: TGTGCCAGCAGTGAGCGGGGGGGGAGGAATGAGCAGTTCTTC. It is translated as CASSERGGRNEQFF.